This T cell receptor beta chain was captured by sequencing in a study of graft-versus-host responses after intestinal transplantation. On the study more broadly: Multivisceral, liver-intestinal, or isolated intestinal grafts were transplanted into recipients.

Libraries were prepared by immunoSEQ multiplex PCR; TCRdb keeps only in-frame clonotypes and omits some of them. Altogether around 19,000 clones are present, approximately 45% being singletons, with the ten largest covering 0.88%. After the reaction, the investigators sorted the proliferating CFSE-low CD3+CD4+ and CD3+CD8+ responders. Germline V lookup: CDR1 MNHNS, CDR2 SASEGT. CDR3 length equals 12 residues. V lost 7 bases, J lost 6 bases, and 13 bases lay in between. J is TRBJ2-7 and V is TRBV6-1; TRBD1 might be the D (5 bases). The sequencing used alloreactive CD4+ T cells from a mixed lymphocyte reaction culture, collected before intestinal transplant. Subset specified: CFSE-low proliferating T cells sorted from approximately 6-day pre-transplant mixed lymphocyte reaction (GvH or HvG direction). This sequence was found in a human patient who received an intestinal transplant. For the CDR3, the DNA is TGTGCCAGCACATCGTGGGGCGGCGAGCAGTACTTC. It yields the protein CASTSWGGEQYF.